In this sample, the clone carrying this TCR beta chain turned up once. Self-reported history from a screening survey and questionnaire set each donor's cohort. This sample is drawn from a study of blood T cell repertoires in COVID-19. At the level of the study: The cDNA or gDNA used as material had been derived from T cells, B-cell-depleted T cells, or PBMCs.

Study processing details: Estimates of nucleated cell counts were drawn from the amplification of reference gene primers. The table came from immunoSEQ multiplex PCR; TCRdb's copy has only in-frame clones and leaves some out. V and J calls and clone size are given by that table; D and trimming were obtained from the DNA. The table lists about 300,000 clones, around 90% of them singletons, with 1.5% to 2% in the top ten. The CDR3 contains 17 residues. CDR1 is MNHEY and CDR2 is SMNVEV in the germline V gene (reference sequence). J was trimmed by 4 bases and V by 2 bases; bases with no gene match: 13. This chain links TRBV27 with TRBJ1-2, with 7 nucleotides matching TRBD1. The specimen sequenced was PBMCs or T cells enriched from blood (not recorded which). This receptor was obtained from a woman aged 35 to 49 who had recovered from COVID-19. Here the CDR3 DNA reads TGTGCCAGCAGTTTACAAGCCCTCTCGCGGACAGGCTATGGCTACACCTTC. This codes for CASSLQALSRTGYGYTF.